Listed below are T cell receptor beta chains from one sample, sequenced in a study of blood T cell repertoires in COVID-19. Repertoires were generated with immunoSEQ multiplex PCR, while TCRdb's copy carries only in-frame clones and drops some. The repertoire has hundreds of thousands of clones, more than 80% of them found once; the top ten carry roughly 8%. Sequences were obtained from peripheral blood. The receptors were sampled from a woman aged 80 or older with COVID-19, enrolled during active disease. The CDR3 runs from the conserved cysteine through the conserved F or W. Each record gives: V gene, J gene, clone size, D gene, CDR3 protein, CDR3 DNA. A D gene is named only where the DNA matches it firmly. Not all rows give a size; the values are once, few, many and, for expanded clones, a class.

TRBV2	TRBJ1-1	.	.	CASTMNTEAFF	TGTGCCAGCACCATGAACACTGAAGCTTTCTTT
TRBV27	TRBJ1-1	few	.	CASTLRGGMKGTEAFF	TGTGCCAGCACTCTAAGGGGGGGGATGAAGGGAACTGAAGCTTTCTTT
TRBV6-5	TRBJ1-2	.	.	CASTREREIYGYTF	TGTGCCAGCACCCGAGAGAGGGAAATCTATGGCTACACCTTC
TRBV30	TRBJ1-1	.	.	CAWSRGRAIWDTEAFF	TGTGCCTGGAGTCGGGGTAGGGCGATCTGGGACACTGAAGCTTTCTTT
TRBV6-5	TRBJ2-7	.	.	CASSQGTGSSYEQYF	TGTGCCAGCAGTCAGGGGACGGGGAGCTCCTACGAGCAGTACTTC
TRBV9	TRBJ1-2	.	.	CASSVGRQLGGYTF	TGTGCCAGCAGCGTAGGTCGACAGCTGGGAGGCTACACCTTC
TRBV21-1	TRBJ2-1	.	.	CASSGRGSLYNEQFF	TGTGCCAGCAGCGGCAGGGGGTCGCTTTACAATGAGCAGTTCTTC
TRBV4-3	TRBJ1-4	.	TRBD1	CASSQADGTANEKLFF	TGCGCCAGCAGCCAGGCTGACGGGACAGCTAATGAAAAACTGTTTTTT
TRBV9	TRBJ2-5	.	.	CASSGDLGRGEETQYF	TGTGCCAGCAGCGGCGACTTGGGGAGGGGGGAAGAGACCCAGTACTTC
TRBV6-2/TRBV6-3	TRBJ2-2	few	.	CASSLERMGTGELFF	TGTGCCAGCAGTTTAGAGCGGATGGGAACCGGGGAGCTGTTTTTT